These 12 T cell receptor beta chains originate from one sample sequenced in a study of T cell repertoires in cytomegalovirus infection. MiXCR, applied by TCRdb to the reads, yields one record per CDR3 protein. The table shows more than 400,000 distinct CDR3 sequences, with about 30% occurring only once. Input material: PBMCs. The receptors shown here come from a human donor in good health (CMV status not recorded). Some clones in this sample may be carry-over from other donors' samples.

This clonotype showed up just a few times. V gene TRBV6-1 combines with J gene TRBJ1-1; weak D call: TRBD1 (5 bases). Germline CDR1 is MNHNS and CDR2 is SASEGT. The CDR3 has 15 amino acids. V dropped 6 bases and J dropped 1 base, with 15 bases sitting between them. The CDR3, as DNA: TGTGCCAGCAGCTCGGCGGCCGGGGCGAACACTGAAGCTTTCTTT. Encoded protein: CASSSAAGANTEAFF.

Regarding this clonotype: A much larger clone lies one base from this, so it may be a read error. This chain uses TRBV7-2 with TRBJ1-5; a weak D match, TRBD1 (6 bases). The CDR3 is 14 residues long. CDR1 and CDR2 from the germline V gene are SGHTA and FQGNSA. The CDR3 DNA is TGTGCCAGCAGCCAGAGGGGGGGCAATGAGCCCCAGCATTTT. Encoded protein: CASSQRGGNEPQHF.

This clonotype came up a few times. The V gene is TRBV20-1, the J gene TRBJ2-1; D perhaps matches TRBD2 (6 bases). Germline V CDR1 and CDR2: DFQATT, SNEGSKA (reference sequence). V was cut by 0 bases and J by 9 bases, with 12 bases left in between. This CDR3 has 13 residues. The CDR3 DNA follows: TGCAGTGCTAGAGATGGGCTAGCGTCTGAGCAGTTCTTC. Protein: CSARDGLASEQFF.

The V call is TRBV11-1, the J call TRBJ1-6, with 8 bases fitting TRBD1. The ends lost 5 bases at V and 9 bases at J; junction bases unmatched: 9. Germline lookup yields CDR1 SGHAT and CDR2 FQDESV (reference sequence). The CDR3 is 15 amino acids. CDR3 region: CASSDGGTGGSPLHF. CDR3 bases: TGTGCCAGCAGCGATGGCGGGACAGGCGGTTCACCCCTCCACTTT. Drawing the rest from reference TRBV11-1 and TRBJ1-6, the complete variable domain is EAEVAQSPRYKITEKSQAVAFWCDPISGHATLYWYRQILGQGPELLVQFQDESVVDDSQLPKDRFSAERLKGVDSTLKIQPAELGDSAMYLCASSDGGTGGSPLHFGNGTRLTVT.

The chain is built from TRBV6-6 and TRBJ1-6; TRBD1 matches at 7 bases. Germline V gene lookup returns CDR1 MNHNY and CDR2 SVGAGI (reference sequence). There are 14 residues in the CDR3. V shed 6 bases, J shed 9 bases, and the junction held 8 bases outside the gene matches. In nucleotides, the CDR3 is TGTGCCAGCAGGGAGGAACAGGGGACTTCACCCCTCCACTTT. Protein product: CASREEQGTSPLHF.

The rearrangement links TRBV10-3 to TRBJ2-5; D is uncertain. Per the germline V gene, CDR1 is ENHRY and CDR2 is SYGVKD. V was cut by 7 bases and J by 5 bases, with 8 bases left in between. CDR3 length equals 11 residues. CDR3 coding DNA: TGTGCCATCAAACTGTCGGAGACCCAGTACTTC. It codes for CAIKLSETQYF.

The chain is built from TRBV28 and TRBJ2-5; D is perhaps TRBD1 (6 bases). Trimming shortened V by 6 bases and J by 0 bases, and 11 bases separated the two germline ends. The CDR3 totals 14 residues. Germline CDR1 MDHEN, CDR2 SYDVKM. CDR3 loop: CASRKGHYQETQYF. DNA for the CDR3: TGTGCCAGCAGGAAGGGACACTACCAAGAGACCCAGTACTTC.

This rearrangement joins TRBV19 to TRBJ2-1; 13 bases match TRBD2. This CDR3 contains 17 residues. Trimming at V came to 5 bases and at J to 12 bases, leaving 16 bases not matched to a gene. CDR1 LNHDA and CDR2 SQIVND come from the germline V gene (reference sequence). The CDR3 nucleotides read TGTGCCAGTAGTGAGTCGGCGGGACTAGCGGGAAGGACTGCGCAGTTCTTC. This codes for CASSESAGLAGRTAQFF.

The gene calls are TRBV5-5 and TRBJ2-1; no clear D gene. The CDR3 has 16 residues. Germline V gene data show CDR1 as SGHKS and CDR2 as YYEKEE (reference sequence). Trimming shortened V by 1 base and J by 8 bases, and 19 bases separated the two germline ends. This CDR3 is CASSLYAPSQVDEQFF. For the CDR3, the DNA is TGTGCCAGCAGCTTGTATGCCCCCTCCCAGGTCGATGAGCAGTTCTTC. The whole variable domain, filled in from reference TRBV5-5 and TRBJ2-1, reads DAGVTQSPTHLIKTRGQQVTLRCSPISGHKSVSWYQQVLGQGPQFIFQYYEKEERGRGNFPDRFSARQFPNYSSELNVNALLLGDSALYLCASSLYAPSQVDEQFFGPGTRLTVL.

This clonotype was recorded many times. This rearrangement joins TRBV4-1 to TRBJ2-3; D might be TRBD2 (5 bases). Germline assignment: CDR1 MGHRA and CDR2 YSYEKL. The V and J ends lost 4 bases and 0 bases respectively, with 14 bases between them. CDR3 length equals 16 residues. CDR3 sequence reads: CASSPTERRSTDTQYF. The DNA of the CDR3 is TGCGCCAGCAGCCCTACGGAGCGGAGGAGCACAGATACGCAGTATTTT.

The chain employs TRBV12-5 and TRBJ1-1, with D perhaps matching TRBD1 (5 bases). CDR3 length: 12 amino acids. Germline V gene data show CDR1 as LGHNT and CDR2 as FRNRAP. Deletions cut 6 bases from V and 6 bases from J, with 11 bases between. CDR3 residues: CASGLRGAEAFF. CDR3 in DNA: TGTGCTAGTGGCTTACGGGGGGCTGAAGCTTTCTTT.

The V gene is TRBV7-4, the J gene TRBJ2-3; 10 bases map to TRBD2. J lost 5 bases, V lost 2 bases, and 10 bases had no gene match. The CDR3 length is 17 residues. From germline, CDR1 is SGHVT and CDR2 SQSDAQ. The CDR3 DNA is TGTGCCAGCAGCTTACCCCGACTAGCGGGCCGACGAGATACGCAGTATTTT. Amino acids: CASSLPRLAGRRDTQYF.